The clone carrying this T cell receptor beta chain showed up just a few times. What it binds is unknown. Amplification yielded TCR beta CDR3 regions, with RNA transcripts as the source. The study used the HTBI primer set for a first-round RT-PCR of the TCR CDR3. A single record per CDR3 protein comes from TCRdb applying MiXCR to the multiplex PCR reads. The sample records hundreds of thousands of distinct CDR3 sequences, 15% to 20% being singletons. No ophthalmopathy progression within 18 months constituted stable Graves' hyperthyroidism. Extraction of PBMCs used around 9.6 ml of fresh peripheral blood. The data originate from a study of T cells in Graves' hyperthyroidism and ophthalmopathy. Study-level findings and limits: Blood also held most thyroid clonotypes expanded beyond 0.001.

The V gene's germline CDR1 is SGHAT and CDR2 FQNNGV. V was pared by 1 base and J by 0 bases, with 9 bases between. The CDR3 is 16 residues long. This clonotype was obtained from a woman between 25 and 40 years old with Graves' hyperthyroidism. The sample was blood. This chain connects TRBV11-2 to TRBJ2-2; D possibly corresponds to TRBD1 (5 bases). The CDR3 is CASSLVGRANTGELFF. In nucleotides, the CDR3 is TGTGCCAGCAGCTTAGTGGGCAGGGCGAACACCGGGGAGCTGTTTTTT.